These 8 T cell receptor beta chains share one sample of origin, sequenced in a study of OX40 agonist ivuxolimab in advanced cancers. Some clones are missing from TCRdb's copy, which holds only in-frame ones; the method was immunoSEQ multiplex PCR. The table lists fewer than 80,000 clones, roughly nine tenths of them singletons, with approximately 5.6% in the top ten. The sample consisted of CD4+ or CD8+ T cells sorted from blood, taken in a trial of the OX40 agonist ivuxolimab. These receptors were obtained from an adult with an advanced solid tumor such as melanoma, head and neck, liver or kidney cancer.

The CDR3 spells CASSEEGRVSYEQYF. The CDR3 bases are TGTGCCAGCAGTGAAGAGGGGCGGGTTTCCTACGAGCAGTACTTC. This chain joins TRBV2 and TRBJ2-7; TRBD1 or TRBD2 may be the D gene (5 bases each). The V and J ends lost 1 base and 1 base respectively, with 11 bases between them. The germline gives CDR1 SNHLY, CDR2 FYNNEI. The CDR3 has 15 residues.

The chain combines TRBV2 with TRBJ2-2; 9 bases match TRBD1. Germline V gene sequence: CDR1 SNHLY, CDR2 FYNNEI. The CDR3 runs 13 residues. V shed 7 bases, J shed 7 bases, and the junction held 4 bases outside the gene matches. The CDR3: CASTGQGNGELFF. The CDR3 nucleotides are TGTGCCAGCACCGGACAGGGGAACGGGGAGCTGTTTTTT.

The rearrangement joins TRBV9 to TRBJ2-1; TRBD2 is a possible D gene (6 bases). V was shortened by 3 bases and J by 6 bases, with 16 bases between the two germline ends. This CDR3 has 15 amino acids. The germline V gene has CDR1 SGDLS and CDR2 YYNGEE. CDR3 sequence: CASSASGLPPNEQFF. Here the CDR3 DNA reads TGTGCCAGCAGCGCCTCGGGACTCCCCCCCAATGAGCAGTTCTTC.

The chain is built from TRBV5-4 and TRBJ2-5, with TRBD2 as a possible D gene (6 bases). CDR1 SGHNT and CDR2 YYREEE come from the germline V gene (reference sequence). The CDR3 covers 16 residues. Trimming cost V 2 bases and J 5 bases, with 19 bases left between them. Here the CDR3 reads CASSLPGSGPGETQYF. CDR3 coding DNA: TGTGCCAGCAGCTTACCAGGTAGCGGTCCCGGGGAGACCCAGTACTTC.

The rearrangement uses TRBV5-1 and TRBJ2-2, with unresolved D. The germline CDR1 and CDR2 sequences are SGHRS and YFSETQ. The CDR3 covers 14 residues. V shed 0 bases and J shed 4 bases, with 7 bases lying between them. The CDR3 protein is CASSLAGSTGELFF. As DNA, the CDR3 is TGCGCCAGCAGCTTGGCCGGCTCCACCGGGGAGCTGTTTTTT.

The rearrangement links TRBV2 to TRBJ2-3, with 7 bases lining up with TRBD1. The germline V gene has CDR1 SNHLY and CDR2 FYNNEI. The ends lost 5 bases at V and 5 bases at J; junction bases unmatched: 7. This CDR3 has 14 residues. This chain's CDR3 is CASSRGRGIDTQYF. For the CDR3, the DNA is TGTGCCAGCAGTAGAGGCAGGGGGATAGATACGCAGTATTTT.

The chain employs TRBV6-4 and TRBJ2-2, with 7 bases that match TRBD1. The CDR3 length is 15 residues. CDR1 is MRHNA and CDR2 is SNTAGT in the germline V gene. The V gene end was trimmed by 6 bases and the J gene end by 4 bases; junction bases not matched to a gene: 8. The CDR3 region is CASRPEGQLTGELFF. The DNA of the CDR3 is TGTGCCAGCAGGCCTGAGGGACAGCTCACCGGGGAGCTGTTTTTT.

This sequence joins TRBV6-1 and TRBJ1-4, with D uncertain. Trimming took off 5 bases at V and 6 bases at J, with 13 bases between the two ends. The germline V gene encodes CDR1 MNHNS and CDR2 SASEGT. CDR3 length: 14 amino acids. In DNA, the CDR3 is TGTGCCAGCAGTCCAGAACATGGGCATGAAAAACTGTTTTTT. Translated: CASSPEHGHEKLFF.